Given below is one T cell receptor beta chain in context. This entry comes from a study of blood T cell repertoires in COVID-19. Original methodology: Estimates of nucleated cell counts were drawn from the amplification of reference gene primers. TCRdb's copy holds only in-frame clones and misses some; the assay was immunoSEQ multiplex PCR. V, J and clone size are those of that table, while D and trimming were read from the DNA. The sample lists some 140,000 clones; about 85% were seen once. CDR1 MDHEN and CDR2 SYDVKM come from the germline V gene. V shed 1 base and J shed 4 bases, with 8 bases lying between them. CDR3 size: 14 residues.

Sequenced material: peripheral blood. This chain uses TRBV28 with TRBJ2-4; a possible D gene is TRBD2 (5 bases). This TCR was recovered from a man in his 60s with COVID-19, enrolled during active disease. CDR3 sequence: CASSLYGVKNIQYF. CDR3 bases: TGTGCCAGCAGTTTATACGGGGTTAAAAACATTCAGTACTTC.